This T cell receptor beta chain was identified during a study of blood T cell repertoires in COVID-19. Turning to the study itself: Sites in the United States, Italy and Spain provided acute and convalescent COVID-19 samples. The analysed material was cDNA or gDNA that came from T cells, B-cell-depleted T cells, or PBMCs.

In the original workflow: Researchers report that nucleated cell counts were estimated from reference gene primer amplification. The repertoire was sequenced with immunoSEQ multiplex PCR; TCRdb's copy has only in-frame clones and lacks some. The D gene and trimming were derived from the DNA, and the V and J assignments and clone size from that table. The repertoire holds a few hundred thousand clones, with around 89% as singletons. Germline V gives CDR1 SGDLS, CDR2 YYNGEE. The CDR3 consists of 14 residues. V was clipped by 2 bases and J by 5 bases, with 8 bases between them. The specimen sequenced was peripheral blood. The TCR comes from a woman aged 55-70 years with acute or convalescent COVID-19. The chain carries TRBV9 and TRBJ1-6; TRBD1 might be the D (6 bases). CDR3 sequence (DNA): TGTGCCAGCAGCGTGGACAGAAATAATTCACCCCTCCACTTT. It encodes CASSVDRNNSPLHF.